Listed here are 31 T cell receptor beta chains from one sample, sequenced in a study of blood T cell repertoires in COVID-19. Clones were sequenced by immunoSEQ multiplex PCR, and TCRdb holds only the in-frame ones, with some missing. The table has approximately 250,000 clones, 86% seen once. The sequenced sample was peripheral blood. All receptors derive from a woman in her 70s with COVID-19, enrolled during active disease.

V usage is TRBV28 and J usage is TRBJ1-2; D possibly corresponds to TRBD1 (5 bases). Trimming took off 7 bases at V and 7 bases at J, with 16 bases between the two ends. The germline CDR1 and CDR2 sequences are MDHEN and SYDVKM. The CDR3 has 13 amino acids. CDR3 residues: CASNDVGGGGYTF. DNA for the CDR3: TGTGCCAGCAACGACGTGGGCGGGGGTGGCTACACCTTC.

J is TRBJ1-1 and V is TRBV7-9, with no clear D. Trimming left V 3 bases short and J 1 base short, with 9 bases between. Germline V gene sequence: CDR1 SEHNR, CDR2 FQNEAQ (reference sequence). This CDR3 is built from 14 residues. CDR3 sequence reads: CASSFAEPNTEAFF. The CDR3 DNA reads TGTGCCAGCAGCTTTGCGGAGCCGAACACTGAAGCTTTCTTT.

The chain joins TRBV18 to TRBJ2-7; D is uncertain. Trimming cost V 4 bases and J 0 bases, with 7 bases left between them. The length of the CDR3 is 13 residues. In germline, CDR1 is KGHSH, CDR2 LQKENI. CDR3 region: CASSLLPSYEQYF. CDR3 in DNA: TGTGCCAGCTCACTCCTACCCTCCTACGAGCAGTACTTC.

The CDR3 region has the DNA TGCGCCAGCAGCCAAGATCTTAGCGTGGGGGGACAAGAGACCCAGTACTTC. Protein product: CASSQDLSVGGQETQYF. The rearrangement joins TRBV4-3 to TRBJ2-5; D may be TRBD2 (6 bases). V was cut by 0 bases and J by 2 bases, with 16 bases left in between. The CDR3 sequence is 17 residues long. The germline V gene has CDR1 LGHNA and CDR2 YSLEER.

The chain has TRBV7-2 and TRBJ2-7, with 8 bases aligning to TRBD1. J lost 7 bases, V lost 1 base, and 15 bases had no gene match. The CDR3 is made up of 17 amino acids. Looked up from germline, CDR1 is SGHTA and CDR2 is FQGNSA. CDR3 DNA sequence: TGTGCCAGCAGCTTAGGAGGGACAGGACGACGGAGGTGGGAGCAGTACTTC. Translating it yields CASSLGGTGRRRWEQYF. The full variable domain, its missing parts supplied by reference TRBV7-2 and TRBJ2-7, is GAGVSQSPSNKVTEKGKDVELRCDPISGHTALYWYRQSLGQGLEFLIYFQGNSAPDKSGLPSDRFSAERTGGSVSTLTIQRTQQEDSAVYLCASSLGGTGRRRWEQYFGPGTRLTVT.

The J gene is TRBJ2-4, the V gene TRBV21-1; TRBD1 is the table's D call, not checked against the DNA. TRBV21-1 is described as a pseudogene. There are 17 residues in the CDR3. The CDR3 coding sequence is TGTGCCAGCAGCAAAGGAGGGACAGGGCTAGTCAAAAACATTCAGTACTTC. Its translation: CASSKGGTGLVKNIQYF.

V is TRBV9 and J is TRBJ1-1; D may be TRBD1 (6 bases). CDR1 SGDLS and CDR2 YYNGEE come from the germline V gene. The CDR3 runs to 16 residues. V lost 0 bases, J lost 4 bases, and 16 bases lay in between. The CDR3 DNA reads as TGTGCCAGCAGCGTAGTAGGGCCAAGGGGGTCCACTGAAGCTTTCTTT. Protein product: CASSVVGPRGSTEAFF.

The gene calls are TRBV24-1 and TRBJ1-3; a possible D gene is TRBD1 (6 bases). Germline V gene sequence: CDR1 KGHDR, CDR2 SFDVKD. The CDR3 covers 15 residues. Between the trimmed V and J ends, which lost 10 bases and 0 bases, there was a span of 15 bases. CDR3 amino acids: CATRGGVDSGNTIYF. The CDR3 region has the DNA TGTGCCACAAGAGGGGGAGTCGACTCTGGAAACACCATATATTTT.

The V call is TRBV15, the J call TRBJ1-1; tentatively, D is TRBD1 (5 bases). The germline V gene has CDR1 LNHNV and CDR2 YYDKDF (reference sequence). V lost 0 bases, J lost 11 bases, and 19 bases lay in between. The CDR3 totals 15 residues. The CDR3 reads CATSRDQGTAFWAFF. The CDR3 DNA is TGTGCCACCAGCAGAGATCAGGGCACGGCCTTCTGGGCTTTCTTT.

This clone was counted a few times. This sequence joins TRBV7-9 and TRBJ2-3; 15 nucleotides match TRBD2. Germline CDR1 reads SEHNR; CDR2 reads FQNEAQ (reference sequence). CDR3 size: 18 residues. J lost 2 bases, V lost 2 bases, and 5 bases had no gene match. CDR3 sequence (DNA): TGTGCCAGCAGCTTAACGGGGACTAGCGGGGGGACCACAGATACGCAGTATTTT. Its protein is CASSLTGTSGGTTDTQYF.

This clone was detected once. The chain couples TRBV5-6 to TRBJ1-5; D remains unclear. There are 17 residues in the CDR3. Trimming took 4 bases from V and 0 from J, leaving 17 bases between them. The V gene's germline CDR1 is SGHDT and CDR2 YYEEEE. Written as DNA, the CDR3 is TGTGCCAGCAGCCTCAAAAGCGGGTTTTATAGCAATCAGCCCCAGCATTTT. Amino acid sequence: CASSLKSGFYSNQPQHF.

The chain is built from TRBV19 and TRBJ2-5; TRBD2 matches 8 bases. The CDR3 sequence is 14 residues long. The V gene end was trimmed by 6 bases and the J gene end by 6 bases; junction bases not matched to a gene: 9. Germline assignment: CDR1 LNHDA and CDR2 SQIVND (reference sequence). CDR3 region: CASSPLADTKTQYF. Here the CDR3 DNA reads TGTGCCAGTAGCCCACTAGCGGACACGAAGACCCAGTACTTC.

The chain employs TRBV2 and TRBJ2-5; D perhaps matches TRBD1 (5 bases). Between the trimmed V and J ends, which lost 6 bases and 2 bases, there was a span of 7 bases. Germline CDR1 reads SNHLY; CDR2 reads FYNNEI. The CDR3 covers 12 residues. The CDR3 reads CASRGVQETQYF. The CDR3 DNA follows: TGTGCCAGCAGAGGGGTTCAAGAGACCCAGTACTTC.

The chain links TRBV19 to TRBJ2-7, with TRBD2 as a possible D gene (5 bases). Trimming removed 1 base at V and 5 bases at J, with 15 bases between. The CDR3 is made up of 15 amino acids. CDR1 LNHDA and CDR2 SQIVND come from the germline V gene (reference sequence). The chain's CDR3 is CASSIGTSPIHEQYF. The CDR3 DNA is TGTGCCAGTAGTATAGGGACTTCTCCCATCCACGAGCAGTACTTC. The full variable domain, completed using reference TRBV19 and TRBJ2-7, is DGGITQSPKYLFRKEGQNVTLSCEQNLNHDAMYWYRQDPGQGLRLIYYSQIVNDFQKGDIAEGYSVSREKKESFPLTVTSAQKNPTAFYLCASSIGTSPIHEQYFGPGTRLTVT.

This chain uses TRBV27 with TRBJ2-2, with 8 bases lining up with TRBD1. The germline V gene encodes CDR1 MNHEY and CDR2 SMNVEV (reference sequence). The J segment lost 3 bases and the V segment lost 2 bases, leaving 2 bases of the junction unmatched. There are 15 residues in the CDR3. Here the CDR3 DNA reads TGTGCCAGCAGTTTACAGGGGGCGCACACCGGGGAGCTGTTTTTT. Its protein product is CASSLQGAHTGELFF.

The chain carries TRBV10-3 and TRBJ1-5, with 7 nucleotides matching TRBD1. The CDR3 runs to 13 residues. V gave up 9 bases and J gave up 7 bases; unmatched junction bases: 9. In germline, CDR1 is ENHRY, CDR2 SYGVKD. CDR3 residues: CAISAGGYQPQHF. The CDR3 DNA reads TGTGCCATAAGCGCAGGGGGATACCAGCCCCAGCATTTT.

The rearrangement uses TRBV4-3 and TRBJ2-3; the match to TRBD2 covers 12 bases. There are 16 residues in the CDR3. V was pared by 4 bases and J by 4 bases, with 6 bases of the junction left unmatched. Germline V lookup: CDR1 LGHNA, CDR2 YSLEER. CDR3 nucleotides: TGCGCCAGCAGCCGAAGACTAGCGGGGGCCCCAGATACGCAGTATTTT. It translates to CASSRRLAGAPDTQYF.

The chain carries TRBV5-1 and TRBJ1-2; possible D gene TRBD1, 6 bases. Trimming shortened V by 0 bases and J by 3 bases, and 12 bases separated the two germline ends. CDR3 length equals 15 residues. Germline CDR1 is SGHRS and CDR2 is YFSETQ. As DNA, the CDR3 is TGCGCCAGCAGCTTGGCGGCAGGGGTAGACTATGGCTACACCTTC. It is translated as CASSLAAGVDYGYTF.

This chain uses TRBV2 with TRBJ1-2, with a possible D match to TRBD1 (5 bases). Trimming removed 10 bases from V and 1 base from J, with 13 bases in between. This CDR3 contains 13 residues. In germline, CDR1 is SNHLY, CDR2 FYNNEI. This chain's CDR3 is CAIIRQFNYGYTF. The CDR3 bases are TGTGCCATTATAAGACAGTTTAACTATGGCTACACCTTC.

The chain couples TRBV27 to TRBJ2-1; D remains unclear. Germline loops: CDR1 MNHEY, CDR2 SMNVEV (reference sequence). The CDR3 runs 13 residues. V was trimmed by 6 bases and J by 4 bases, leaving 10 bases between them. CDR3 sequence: CASSRRPYNEQFF. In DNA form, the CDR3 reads TGTGCCAGCAGCCGGAGACCGTACAATGAGCAGTTCTTC.

The CDR3 reads CATSDKAGEGQPQHF. The CDR3 DNA reads TGTGCCACCAGTGATAAAGCCGGGGAGGGTCAGCCCCAGCATTTT. The J gene is TRBJ1-5, the V gene TRBV24-1; D unresolved. V lost 3 bases and J 6 bases, leaving 14 bases between the germline ends. CDR1 and CDR2 (germline): KGHDR, SFDVKD. The CDR3 has 15 residues.

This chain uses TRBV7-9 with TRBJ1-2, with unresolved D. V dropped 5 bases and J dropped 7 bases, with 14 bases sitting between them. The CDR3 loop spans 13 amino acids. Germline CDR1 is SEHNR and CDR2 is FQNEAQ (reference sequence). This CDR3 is CASSLTDNSGYTF. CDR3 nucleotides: TGTGCCAGCAGCCTTACCGACAATTCTGGCTACACCTTC.

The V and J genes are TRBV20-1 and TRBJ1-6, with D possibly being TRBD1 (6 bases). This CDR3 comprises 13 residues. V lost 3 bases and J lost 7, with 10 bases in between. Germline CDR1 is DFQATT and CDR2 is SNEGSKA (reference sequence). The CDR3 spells CSASFTGNSPLHF. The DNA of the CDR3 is TGCAGTGCTAGTTTTACAGGGAATTCACCCCTCCACTTT.

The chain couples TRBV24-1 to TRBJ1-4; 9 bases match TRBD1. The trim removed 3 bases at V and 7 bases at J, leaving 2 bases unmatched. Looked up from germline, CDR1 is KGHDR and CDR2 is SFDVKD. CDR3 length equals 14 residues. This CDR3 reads CATSDGQGSEKLFF. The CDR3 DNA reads TGTGCCACCAGTGATGGACAGGGGAGTGAAAAACTGTTTTTT.

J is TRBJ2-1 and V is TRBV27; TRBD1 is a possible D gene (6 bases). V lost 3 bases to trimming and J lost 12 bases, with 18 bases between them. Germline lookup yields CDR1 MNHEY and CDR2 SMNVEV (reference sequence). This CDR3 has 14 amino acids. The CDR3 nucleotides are TGTGCCAGCAGTTTTAACAGGGACAAGGAAATGCAGTTCTTC. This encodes CASSFNRDKEMQFF.

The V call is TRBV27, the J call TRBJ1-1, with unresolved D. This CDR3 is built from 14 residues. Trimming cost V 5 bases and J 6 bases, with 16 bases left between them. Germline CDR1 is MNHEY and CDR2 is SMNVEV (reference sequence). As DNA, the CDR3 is TGTGCCAGCAGTCTCCATCCGGCGGGGTCTGAAGCTTTCTTT. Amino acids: CASSLHPAGSEAFF.

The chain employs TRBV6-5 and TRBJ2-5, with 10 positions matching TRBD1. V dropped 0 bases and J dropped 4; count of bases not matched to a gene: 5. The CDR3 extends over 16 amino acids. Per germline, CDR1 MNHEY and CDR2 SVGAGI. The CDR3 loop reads CASSYSTWDRGETQYF. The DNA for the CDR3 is TGTGCCAGCAGTTACTCGACGTGGGACAGGGGAGAGACCCAGTACTTC.

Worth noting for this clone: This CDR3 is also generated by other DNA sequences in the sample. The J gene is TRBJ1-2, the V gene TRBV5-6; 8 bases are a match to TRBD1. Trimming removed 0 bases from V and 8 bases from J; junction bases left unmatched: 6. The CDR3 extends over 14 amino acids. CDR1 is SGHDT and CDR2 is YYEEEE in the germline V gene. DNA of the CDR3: TGTGCCAGCAGCTTGGGTCAGGGGGCGAGGGGCTACACCTTC. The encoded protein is CASSLGQGARGYTF.

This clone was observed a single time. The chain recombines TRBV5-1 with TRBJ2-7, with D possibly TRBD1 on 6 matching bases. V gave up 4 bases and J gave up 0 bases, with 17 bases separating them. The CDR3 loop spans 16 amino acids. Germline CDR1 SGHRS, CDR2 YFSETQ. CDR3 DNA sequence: TGCGCCAGCAGCAGTCCTCAGGGGCTTAGCTCCTACGAGCAGTACTTC. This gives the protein CASSSPQGLSSYEQYF.

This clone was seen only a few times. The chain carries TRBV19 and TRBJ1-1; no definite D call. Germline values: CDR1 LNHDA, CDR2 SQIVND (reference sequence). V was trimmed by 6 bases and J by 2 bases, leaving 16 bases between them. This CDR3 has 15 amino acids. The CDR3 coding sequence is TGTGCCAGTAGGTCCGCGAGGCGGACTAACACTGAAGCTTTCTTT. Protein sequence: CASRSARRTNTEAFF.

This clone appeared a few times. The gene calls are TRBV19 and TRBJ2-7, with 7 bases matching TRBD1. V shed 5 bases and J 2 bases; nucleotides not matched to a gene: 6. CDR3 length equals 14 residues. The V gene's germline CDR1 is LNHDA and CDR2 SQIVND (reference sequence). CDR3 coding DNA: TGTGCCAGTAGTTGGTCGACAGGGACCTACGAGCAGTACTTC. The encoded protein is CASSWSTGTYEQYF.